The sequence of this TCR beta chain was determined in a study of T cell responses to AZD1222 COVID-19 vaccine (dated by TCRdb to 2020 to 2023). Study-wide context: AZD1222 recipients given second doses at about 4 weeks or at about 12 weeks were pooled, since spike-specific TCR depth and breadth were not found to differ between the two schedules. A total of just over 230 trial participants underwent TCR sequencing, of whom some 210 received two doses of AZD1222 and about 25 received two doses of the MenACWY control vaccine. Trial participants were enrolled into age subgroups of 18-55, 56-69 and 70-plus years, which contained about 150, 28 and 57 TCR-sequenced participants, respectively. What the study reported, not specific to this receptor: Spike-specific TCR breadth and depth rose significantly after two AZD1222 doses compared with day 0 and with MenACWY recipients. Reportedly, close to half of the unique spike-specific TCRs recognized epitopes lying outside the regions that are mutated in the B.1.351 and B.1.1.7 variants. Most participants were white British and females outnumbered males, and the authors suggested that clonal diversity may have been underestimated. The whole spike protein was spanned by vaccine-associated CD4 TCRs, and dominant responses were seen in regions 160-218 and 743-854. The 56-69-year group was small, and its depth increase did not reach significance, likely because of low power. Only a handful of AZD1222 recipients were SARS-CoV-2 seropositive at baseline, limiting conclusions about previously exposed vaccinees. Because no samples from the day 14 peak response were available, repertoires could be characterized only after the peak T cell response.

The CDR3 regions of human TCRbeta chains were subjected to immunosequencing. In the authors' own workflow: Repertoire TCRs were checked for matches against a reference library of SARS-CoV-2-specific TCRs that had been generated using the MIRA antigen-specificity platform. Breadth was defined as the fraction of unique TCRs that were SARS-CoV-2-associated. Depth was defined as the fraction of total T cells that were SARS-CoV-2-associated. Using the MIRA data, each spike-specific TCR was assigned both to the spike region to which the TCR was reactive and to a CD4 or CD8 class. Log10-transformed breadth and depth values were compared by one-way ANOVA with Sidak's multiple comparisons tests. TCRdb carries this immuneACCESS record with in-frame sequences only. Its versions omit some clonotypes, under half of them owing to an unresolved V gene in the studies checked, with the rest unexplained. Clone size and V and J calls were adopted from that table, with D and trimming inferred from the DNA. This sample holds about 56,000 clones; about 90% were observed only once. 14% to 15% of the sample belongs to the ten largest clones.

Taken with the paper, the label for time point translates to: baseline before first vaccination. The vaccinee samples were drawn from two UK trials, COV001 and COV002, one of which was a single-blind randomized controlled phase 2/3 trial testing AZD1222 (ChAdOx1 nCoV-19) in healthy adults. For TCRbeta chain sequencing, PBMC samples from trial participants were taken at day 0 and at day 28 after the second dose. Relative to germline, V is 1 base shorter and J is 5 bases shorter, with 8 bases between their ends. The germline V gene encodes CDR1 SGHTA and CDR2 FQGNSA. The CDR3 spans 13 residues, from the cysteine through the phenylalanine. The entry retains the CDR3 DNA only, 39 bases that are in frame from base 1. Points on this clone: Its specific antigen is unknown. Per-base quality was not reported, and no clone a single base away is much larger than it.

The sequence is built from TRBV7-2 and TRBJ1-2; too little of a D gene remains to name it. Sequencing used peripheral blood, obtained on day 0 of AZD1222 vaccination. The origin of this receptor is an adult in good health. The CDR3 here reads CASSLEPVYGYTF. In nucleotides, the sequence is TGTGCCAGCAGCTTAGAACCGGTTTATGGCTACACCTTC.